Reported below is one T cell receptor beta chain. The antigen is unknown. Deep was the level at which the assay was run. The protocol was immunoSEQ multiplex PCR, while the TCRdb copy is restricted to in-frame clones and leaves out a portion. In the table there are millions of clones, about 95% of which are singletons. There are 14 residues in the CDR3. V shed 6 bases and J shed 3 bases, with 12 bases lying between them. In germline, CDR1 is SNHLY, CDR2 FYNNEI. CD45RO-negative cells were positively selected for CCR7, leaving out terminally differentiated effector memory CD45RA+ cells. Participating donors were healthy, HIV-negative adults free of recent acute infections or vaccinations. The data were obtained in a study of shared clonotypes between healthy human individuals. For the study at large: There were three CD4 naive, three CD4 memory, two CD8 naive and one CD8 memory plates per donor. Notes on the study in general: Clonotypes shared by all four donors outscored non-shared clonotypes in generation probability.

The chain combines TRBV2 with TRBJ2-1, with D perhaps TRBD1 or TRBD2 (5 bases each). The sample consisted of naive CD8+ T cells sorted from blood. This TCR derives from a man younger than 35 in good health. CDR3 sequence reads: CASSVRDHYNEQFF. In DNA, the CDR3 is TGTGCCAGCAGCGTAAGGGACCACTACAATGAGCAGTTCTTC.